Listed here are 23 T cell receptor beta chains from one sample, sequenced in a study of shared clonotypes between healthy human individuals. Naive CD8 cells were CD45RO-negative, positively selected for CCR7, excluding terminally differentiated effector memory CD45RA+ cells. Sequencing was performed with immunoSEQ multiplex PCR; in TCRdb, only in-frame clones are kept and a portion is missing. The data contain approximately 1.9 million clones, approximately 92% of them singletons. Sequencing was performed on naive CD8+ T cells from PBMCs. The origin of the receptors is a man aged 18-30 years in good health. Some clones in this sample may be carry-over from other donors' samples.

The chain has TRBV7-2 and TRBJ1-2; D is perhaps TRBD1 (6 bases). Between the trimmed V and J ends, which lost 5 bases and 8 bases, there was a span of 21 bases. Germline V gene data show CDR1 as SGHTA and CDR2 as FQGNSA. The CDR3 contains 15 residues. The DNA for the CDR3 is TGTGCCAGCAGCCAAAATCTAGGGGAACAGGGAGGCTACACCTTC. Protein product: CASSQNLGEQGGYTF.

This chain connects TRBV5-6 to TRBJ2-2; possibly TRBD2 for D (7 bases). Germline-derived CDR1 and CDR2 are SGHDT and YYEEEE. The CDR3 extends over 16 amino acids. Trimming took 4 bases from V and 3 from J, leaving 16 bases between them. The DNA of the CDR3 is TGTGCCAGCAGCACGGGGGGCGGGAGTTACACCGGGGAGCTGTTTTTT. Encoded protein: CASSTGGGSYTGELFF.

The chain has TRBV27 and TRBJ1-3, with D tentatively TRBD1 (5 bases). Germline CDR1 MNHEY, CDR2 SMNVEV (reference sequence). This CDR3 has 16 amino acids. Trimming left V 5 bases short and J 0 bases short, with 14 bases between. The CDR3 spells CASSLSKGYSGNTIYF. DNA for the CDR3: TGTGCCAGCAGTCTCTCTAAGGGGTACTCTGGAAACACCATATATTTT.

The rearrangement links TRBV28 to TRBJ2-1; 11 bases match TRBD2. The V gene end was trimmed by 2 bases and the J gene end by 3 bases; junction bases not matched to a gene: 15. The CDR3 has 20 amino acids. Germline lookup yields CDR1 MDHEN and CDR2 SYDVKM. DNA for the CDR3: TGTGCCAGCAGTTTAACTCAGACTAGCGGGACCCTCGGAGACTACAATGAGCAGTTCTTC. It codes for CASSLTQTSGTLGDYNEQFF.

V and J are TRBV9 and TRBJ2-7, with 7 bases identical to TRBD2. Looked up from germline, CDR1 is SGDLS and CDR2 is YYNGEE. The CDR3 length is 15 residues. The trim removed 3 bases at V and 1 base at J, leaving 7 bases unmatched. The CDR3 DNA sequence: TGTGCCAGCAGCGAGGGCGGGACTATGTCCTACGAGCAGTACTTC. Translating gives CASSEGGTMSYEQYF. Using reference TRBV9 and TRBJ2-7 for the parts outside the CDR3, the full variable domain is DSGVTQTPKHLITATGQRVTLRCSPRSGDLSVYWYQQSLDQGLQFLIQYYNGEERAKGNILERFSAQQFPDLHSELNLSSLELGDSALYFCASSEGGTMSYEQYFGPGTRLTVT.

The CDR3 loop is CASSPGLAGGPTDTQYF. The DNA for the CDR3 is TGCGCCAGCAGCCCCGGACTAGCGGGAGGGCCCACAGATACGCAGTATTTT. The chain joins TRBV5-1 to TRBJ2-3, with 15 bases that match TRBD2. V was pared by 4 bases and J by 2 bases, with 5 bases of the junction left unmatched. Looked up from germline, CDR1 is SGHRS and CDR2 is YFSETQ. The CDR3 extends over 17 amino acids.

The V call is TRBV11-2, the J call TRBJ2-7; D not certain. Trimming took 5 bases from V and 4 from J, leaving 18 bases between them. CDR1 and CDR2 (germline): SGHAT, FQNNGV. This CDR3 region has 15 residues. The CDR3 coding sequence is TGTGCCAGCAGCCCCCTCCGAGCACCCGCTTACGAGCAGTACTTC. Translating gives CASSPLRAPAYEQYF.

The CDR3 region has the DNA TGTGCCAGCAGCAGCCAGGGGTTTGAGCAGTTCTTC. As protein: CASSSQGFEQFF. The J gene is TRBJ2-1, the V gene TRBV5-6; D perhaps matches TRBD1 (6 bases). The germline gives CDR1 SGHDT, CDR2 YYEEEE. The CDR3 is 12 residues long. Trimming removed 4 bases at V and 9 bases at J, with 11 bases between.

The V call is TRBV7-6, the J call TRBJ2-5, with TRBD2 matching 7 bases. V lost 3 bases to trimming and J lost 5 bases; unmatched junction nucleotides: 3. The germline V gene has CDR1 SGHVS and CDR2 FNYEAQ. This CDR3 has 13 amino acids. CDR3 amino acids: CASSFMREETQYF. The CDR3 DNA sequence: TGTGCCAGCAGCTTTATGCGGGAGGAGACCCAGTACTTC.

V is TRBV6-1 and J is TRBJ2-2; no clear D. Germline CDR1 reads MNHNS; CDR2 reads SASEGT. V gave up 3 bases and J gave up 1 base, with 9 bases separating them. The CDR3 runs to 15 residues. CDR3 DNA: TGTGCCAGCAGTGATTGGATCCGGAACACCGGGGAGCTGTTTTTT. Its protein is CASSDWIRNTGELFF.

This chain connects TRBV7-9 to TRBJ2-7; D is ambiguous. V was shortened by 4 bases and J by 2 bases, with 12 bases between the two germline ends. CDR1 is SEHNR, CDR2 FQNEAQ, per germline (reference sequence). This CDR3 is built from 14 residues. Here the CDR3 DNA reads TGTGCCAGCAGCTCCACCCAGGCCCCCTACGAGCAGTACTTC. Protein sequence: CASSSTQAPYEQYF.

The chain joins TRBV28 to TRBJ2-7, with 12 nucleotides matching TRBD2. J gave up 0 bases and V 6 bases, and 3 bases lay outside the gene matches. Per the germline V gene, CDR1 is MDHEN and CDR2 is SYDVKM. The CDR3 consists of 15 residues. The CDR3 spells CASRKTSGSSYEQYF. In nucleotides, the CDR3 is TGTGCCAGCAGGAAGACTAGCGGGAGCTCCTACGAGCAGTACTTC.

Concerning this clone: The limits of the CDR3 on the DNA are not certain, so only TCRdb's listed CDR3 is given. The rearrangement joins TRBV28 to TRBJ2-7; the table calls TRBD2, which could not be checked here. 13 amino acids form the CDR3, both terminal residues included. Germline V gene data show CDR1 as MDHEN and CDR2 as SYDVKM. The CDR3: CASSLVMGSGQYF.

The rearrangement joins TRBV30 to TRBJ1-5; no firm D call. The germline CDR1 and CDR2 sequences are GTSNPN and SVGIG (reference sequence). V was trimmed by 2 bases and J by 3 bases, leaving 8 bases between them. The CDR3 spans 13 residues. The CDR3 spells CAWSPAFNQPQHF. CDR3 nucleotide sequence: TGTGCCTGGAGTCCGGCGTTCAATCAGCCCCAGCATTTT.

This rearrangement joins TRBV2 to TRBJ2-7; 9 positions agree with TRBD2. After removal of 6 bases from V and 2 bases from J, the junction contained 8 bases not matched to a gene. Per germline, CDR1 SNHLY and CDR2 FYNNEI. There are 15 residues in the CDR3. The CDR3 sequence: CASRPTSGTPYEQYF. The CDR3 DNA sequence: TGTGCCAGCAGACCGACTAGCGGCACACCCTACGAGCAGTACTTC.

This sequence joins TRBV5-6 and TRBJ1-2; TRBD1 might be the D (6 bases). The length of the CDR3 is 16 residues. Germline V gene sequence: CDR1 SGHDT, CDR2 YYEEEE. V was clipped by 7 bases and J by 1 base, with 20 bases between them. The CDR3: CASRTRGAAYNYGYTF. CDR3 DNA sequence: TGTGCCAGCCGGACTAGGGGGGCGGCCTATAACTATGGCTACACCTTC.

A single count supports this clone. This chain joins TRBV19 and TRBJ1-1; D gene ambiguous. Looked up from germline, CDR1 is LNHDA and CDR2 is SQIVND (reference sequence). V was shortened by 5 bases and J by 2 bases, with 12 bases between the two germline ends. The CDR3 length is 14 residues. The DNA of the CDR3 is TGTGCCAGTAGTCAGCTGGTCTTTAACACTGAAGCTTTCTTT. It codes for CASSQLVFNTEAFF.

The J gene is TRBJ2-3, the V gene TRBV7-9, with D maybe TRBD2 (6 bases). The CDR3 spans 12 residues. Germline values: CDR1 SEHNR, CDR2 FQNEAQ (reference sequence). Here the CDR3 DNA reads TGTGCGACTAGGGACGGCACAGATACGCAGTATTTT. Protein sequence: CATRDGTDTQYF.

A single count supports this clone. V usage is TRBV28 and J usage is TRBJ2-7; 11 nucleotides agree with TRBD1. V was clipped by 4 bases and J by 0 bases; unmatched bases: 8. Germline-derived CDR1 and CDR2 are MDHEN and SYDVKM. The CDR3 runs 17 residues. CDR3: CASSSRDRGTPSYEQYF. The CDR3 bases are TGTGCCAGCAGTTCCCGGGACAGGGGGACCCCCTCCTACGAGCAGTACTTC.

The genes are TRBV10-2 and TRBJ1-5, with no clear D. Germline V lookup: CDR1 WSHSY, CDR2 SAAADI. The CDR3 sequence is 14 residues long. The V gene lost 1 base and the J gene lost 3 bases, with 7 bases spanning the gap. CDR3 in amino acids: CASSEWQTNQPQHF. The CDR3 DNA follows: TGCGCCAGCAGTGAGTGGCAGACCAATCAGCCCCAGCATTTT.

CDR3 bases: TGTGCCAGTAGCCATAACAGGGGCACTGAAGCTTTCTTT. It encodes CASSHNRGTEAFF. J is TRBJ1-1 and V is TRBV19, with 7 nucleotides matching TRBD1. Trimming took 6 bases from V and 4 from J; bases not matched to a gene: 5. The CDR3 is made up of 13 amino acids. Germline loops: CDR1 LNHDA, CDR2 SQIVND (reference sequence).

The chain is built from TRBV4-1 and TRBJ1-1; tentative D call: TRBD1 (6 bases). CDR1 MGHRA and CDR2 YSYEKL come from the germline V gene. The CDR3 runs 14 residues. The V end lost 3 bases, the J end lost 6 bases, and 14 bases lay between the germline ends. CDR3 nucleotide sequence: TGCGCCAGCAGCCATGGAACAGGGTACTCTGAAGCTTTCTTT. Translation: CASSHGTGYSEAFF.

The V gene is TRBV5-6, the J gene TRBJ2-4; D not certain. V lost 5 bases and J lost 0, with 24 bases in between. This CDR3 contains 19 residues. CDR1 SGHDT and CDR2 YYEEEE come from the germline V gene. The CDR3 loop is CASRPFRPTAMLAKNIQYF. CDR3 DNA sequence: TGTGCCAGCAGACCTTTTCGGCCCACCGCTATGCTAGCCAAAAACATTCAGTACTTC.